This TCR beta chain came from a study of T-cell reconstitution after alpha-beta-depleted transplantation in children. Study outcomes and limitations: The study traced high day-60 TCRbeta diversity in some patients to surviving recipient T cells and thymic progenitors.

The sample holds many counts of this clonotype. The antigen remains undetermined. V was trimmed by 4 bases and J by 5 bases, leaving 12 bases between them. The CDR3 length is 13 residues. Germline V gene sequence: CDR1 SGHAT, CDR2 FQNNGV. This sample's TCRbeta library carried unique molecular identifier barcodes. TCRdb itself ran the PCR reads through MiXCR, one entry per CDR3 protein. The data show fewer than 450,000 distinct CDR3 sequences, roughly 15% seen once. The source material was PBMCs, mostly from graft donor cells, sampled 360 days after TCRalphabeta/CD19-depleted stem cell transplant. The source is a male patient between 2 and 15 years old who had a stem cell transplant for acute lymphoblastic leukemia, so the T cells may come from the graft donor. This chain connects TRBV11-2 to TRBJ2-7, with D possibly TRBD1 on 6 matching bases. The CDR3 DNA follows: TGTGCCAGCAGCTCCTCCGCAGGGGACGAGCAGTACTTC. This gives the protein CASSSSAGDEQYF.